A single sample gave rise to the 15 T cell receptor beta chains below, sequenced in a study of blood T cell repertoires in COVID-19 (dated by TCRdb to about 2020). The library was produced with the immunoSEQ multiplex PCR assay. Drawn from immuneACCESS, this table holds only the in-frame rearrangements with V and J called that TCRdb kept. Clones are partly lost; checked studies trace under half to an unresolved V gene and leave the rest unexplained. The sample table shows approximately 330,000 clones, and roughly 86% are seen once. The ten largest clones add up to 7.5% to 10% of the sample. Input material: peripheral blood. Every receptor here comes from a man aged 30 to 39 with COVID-19, enrolled during active disease.

This chain connects TRBV27 to TRBJ2-5; 10 bases match TRBD1. The junction had 2 bases not matched to a gene; V was cut back by 3 bases and J by 4 bases. The length of the CDR3 is 14 residues. Looked up from germline, CDR1 is MNHEY and CDR2 is SMNVEV (reference sequence). The DNA of the CDR3 is TGTGCCAGCAGTTTGGGACAGGGGCCAGAGACCCAGTACTTC. Protein product: CASSLGQGPETQYF.

This chain connects TRBV27 to TRBJ2-4; TRBD2 is a possible D gene (5 bases). V lost 2 bases, J lost 7 bases, and 9 bases lay in between. Germline-derived CDR1 and CDR2 are MNHEY and SMNVEV (reference sequence). The CDR3 is made up of 13 amino acids. CDR3 sequence reads: CASSLRIANIQYF. Here the CDR3 DNA reads TGTGCCAGCAGTTTACGAATAGCGAACATTCAGTACTTC.

J is TRBJ2-7 and V is TRBV5-1; D is possibly TRBD2 (5 bases). Germline V CDR1 and CDR2: SGHRS, YFSETQ. V was pared by 3 bases and J by 6 bases, with 10 bases between. This CDR3 is built from 12 residues. CDR3 nucleotides: TGCGCCAGCAGCTATGGACTGGGCGAGCAGTACTTC. It translates to CASSYGLGEQYF.

This chain links TRBV4-1 with TRBJ2-3, with 8 positions matching TRBD2. Germline V gives CDR1 MGHRA, CDR2 YSYEKL. Losses at the gene ends were 4 bases for V and 13 bases for J; bases not matched to a gene: 13. This CDR3 comprises 14 residues. The CDR3 sequence is CASSRPGTSPEEYF. DNA for the CDR3: TGCGCCAGCAGCCGCCCCGGGACTAGTCCCGAGGAGTATTTT.

V and J are TRBV6-1 and TRBJ2-1, with TRBD1 matching 7 bases. Germline CDR1 reads MNHNS; CDR2 reads SASEGT. Trimming cost V 0 bases and J 4 bases; bases outside gene matches: 3. The CDR3 sequence is 15 residues long. The chain's CDR3 is CASSEAWDRYNEQFF. CDR3 sequence (DNA): TGTGCCAGCAGTGAAGCTTGGGACAGATACAATGAGCAGTTCTTC.

This chain joins TRBV18 and TRBJ2-7; 9 bases are a match to TRBD2. CDR3 length: 14 amino acids. V lost 6 bases and J lost 2; bases outside the gene matches: 5. The V gene's germline CDR1 is KGHSH and CDR2 LQKENI. The CDR3 protein is CASSPSGNTYEQYF. In DNA, the CDR3 is TGTGCCAGCTCCCCTAGCGGGAACACCTACGAGCAGTACTTC.

CDR3 sequence: CASSLGGGETQYF. The CDR3 DNA sequence: TGTGCCAGCAGCTTAGGCGGGGGGGAGACCCAGTACTTC. The J gene is TRBJ2-5, the V gene TRBV7-7, with 8 bases matching TRBD2. Trimming cost V 1 base and J 5 bases; bases outside gene matches: 0. CDR1 SSHAT and CDR2 FNYEAQ come from the germline V gene (reference sequence). This CDR3 has 13 residues.

The chain is built from TRBV27 and TRBJ1-3; TRBD1 agrees at 8 bases. Germline V gene sequence: CDR1 MNHEY, CDR2 SMNVEV (reference sequence). V was clipped by 8 bases and J by 4 bases; unmatched bases: 4. The CDR3 covers 13 residues. The CDR3 is CASQRQGGNTIYF. The CDR3 region has the DNA TGTGCCAGCCAGAGACAGGGGGGAAACACCATATATTTT.

V gene TRBV7-2 combines with J gene TRBJ1-2, with 9 bases identical to TRBD1. The J segment lost 3 bases and the V segment lost 5 bases, leaving 7 bases of the junction unmatched. Germline values: CDR1 SGHTA, CDR2 FQGNSA. This CDR3 spans 15 amino acids. The CDR3 spells CASSPRTGAHYGYTF. For the CDR3, the DNA is TGTGCCAGCAGCCCTAGGACAGGGGCGCACTATGGCTACACCTTC.

CDR3 sequence reads: CASSLLGQPSEGYTF. The CDR3 coding sequence is TGCGCCAGCAGCTTGTTGGGACAGCCGTCGGAAGGCTACACCTTC. The chain is built from TRBV5-1 and TRBJ1-2; 7 nucleotides align to TRBD1. The trim removed 1 base at V and 8 bases at J, leaving 11 bases unmatched. The CDR3 has 15 amino acids. Germline V CDR1 and CDR2: SGHRS, YFSETQ.

The V gene is TRBV27, the J gene TRBJ2-1, with 13 positions matching TRBD2. V shed 5 bases, J shed 9 bases, and the junction held 13 bases outside the gene matches. The CDR3 extends over 17 amino acids. Germline-derived CDR1 and CDR2 are MNHEY and SMNVEV (reference sequence). CDR3 sequence: CASSKLAGGPIRSEQFF. The DNA for the CDR3 is TGTGCCAGCAGTAAACTAGCGGGGGGGCCTATTAGGAGTGAGCAGTTCTTC.

This clone was seen once. J is TRBJ2-6 and V is TRBV7-6, with D possibly matching TRBD2 (6 bases). CDR1 is SGHVS and CDR2 is FNYEAQ in the germline V gene. The CDR3 has 17 residues. Trimming removed 5 bases at V and 0 bases at J, with 14 bases between. In DNA, the CDR3 is TGTGCCAGCAGCCCCAGCGGAGGGTACTCTGGGGCCAACGTCCTGACTTTC. This encodes CASSPSGGYSGANVLTF.

This clone was observed a few times. The rearrangement uses TRBV7-7 and TRBJ2-2, with 10 nucleotides matching TRBD2. Germline CDR1 reads SSHAT; CDR2 reads FNYEAQ (reference sequence). The CDR3 spans 17 residues. Germline trimming cut 5 bases from V and 1 base from J; bases unmatched to any gene: 7. The CDR3 spells CASSLSGLALNTGELFF. The CDR3 region has the DNA TGTGCCAGCAGCCTGTCGGGACTAGCGCTGAACACCGGGGAGCTGTTTTTT.

This clone was observed a handful of times. The chain has TRBV5-6 and TRBJ2-5, with D hard to call. The CDR3 consists of 15 residues. CDR1 and CDR2 from the germline V gene are SGHDT and YYEEEE. Trimming left V 0 bases short and J 2 bases short, with 11 bases between. The CDR3 loop reads CASSLGHRLQETQYF. CDR3 sequence (DNA): TGTGCCAGCAGCTTGGGACACCGCCTGCAAGAGACCCAGTACTTC.

The chain couples TRBV4-3 to TRBJ1-3; the D gene is possibly TRBD1 (5 bases). The V gene lost 0 bases and the J gene lost 1 base, with 13 bases spanning the gap. Looked up from germline, CDR1 is LGHNA and CDR2 is YSLEER. This CDR3 spans 17 amino acids. The CDR3 sequence is CASSQEPSGGSGNTIYF. The CDR3 bases are TGCGCCAGCAGCCAAGAGCCCTCGGGGGGTTCTGGAAACACCATATATTTT.